This TCR beta chain originates from a study of T cell changes during pregnancy in multiple sclerosis. The CDR3 consists of 16 residues. V lost 1 base and J lost 0; bases outside the gene matches: 4. Germline V CDR1 and CDR2: SGHDT, YYEEEE. Sequencing used immunoSEQ multiplex PCR; TCRdb keeps in-frame clones, though not all of them. The sample has around 80,000 clones, about 90% seen once. The V and J genes are TRBV5-6 and TRBJ2-4; the match to TRBD2 covers 7 bases. The sequenced sample was peripheral blood, obtained before pregnancy. The TCR sequence derives from a female donor with multiple sclerosis, enrolled in a pregnancy study. In nucleotides, the CDR3 is TGTGCCAGCAGCTTGAACAGCGGGGTAGCCAAAAACATTCAGTACTTC. The encoded protein is CASSLNSGVAKNIQYF.